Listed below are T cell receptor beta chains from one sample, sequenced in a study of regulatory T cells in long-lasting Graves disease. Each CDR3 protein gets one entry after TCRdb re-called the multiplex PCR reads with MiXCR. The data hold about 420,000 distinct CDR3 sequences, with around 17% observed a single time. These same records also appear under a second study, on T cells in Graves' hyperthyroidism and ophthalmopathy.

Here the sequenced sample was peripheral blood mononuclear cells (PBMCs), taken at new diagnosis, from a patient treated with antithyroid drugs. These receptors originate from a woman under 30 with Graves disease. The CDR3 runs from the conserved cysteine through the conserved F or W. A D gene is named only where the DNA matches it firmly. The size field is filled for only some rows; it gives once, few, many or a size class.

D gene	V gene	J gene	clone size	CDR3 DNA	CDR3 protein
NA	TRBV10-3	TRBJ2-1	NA	TGTGCCAGCAGCTTTGGATGGGACCTCTACAATGAGCAGTTCTTC	CASSFGWDLYNEQFF
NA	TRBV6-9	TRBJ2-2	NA	TGTGCCAGCAGTTACGGGACAACGTACACCGGGGAGCTGTTTTTT	CASSYGTTYTGELFF
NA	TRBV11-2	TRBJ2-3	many	TGTGCCAGCAGCTTAGACACTAGCGATACGCAGTATTTT	CASSLDTSDTQYF
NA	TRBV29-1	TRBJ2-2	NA	TGCAGCGTCCCAGGACTGAGCGCGAACACCGGGGAGCTGTTTTTT	CSVPGLSANTGELFF
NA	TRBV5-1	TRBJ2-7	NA	TGCGCCAGCAGCTTGGGACCGGACGGATCCTACGAGCAGTACTTC	CASSLGPDGSYEQYF
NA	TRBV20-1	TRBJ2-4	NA	TGCAGTGCTAGAGATCCGAGGAGTGGTCTAGCCAAAAACATTCAGTACTTC	CSARDPRSGLAKNIQYF
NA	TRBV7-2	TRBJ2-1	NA	TGTGCCAGCAGCTTAGCGGGGTCTTGGAACAATGAGCAGTTCTTC	CASSLAGSWNNEQFF
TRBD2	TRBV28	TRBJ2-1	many	TGTGCCAGCAGTCCTATTACTAGCGGGAGGGACAATGAGCAGTTCTTC	CASSPITSGRDNEQFF
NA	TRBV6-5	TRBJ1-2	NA	TGTGCCAGCAGTTACTCTCTTGGACAGAACCAAGGCTACACCTTC	CASSYSLGQNQGYTF
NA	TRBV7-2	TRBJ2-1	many	TGTGCCAGCAGCTCTCTCCCTCTGGTGGGGTCGGGTAATGAGCAGTTCTTC	CASSSLPLVGSGNEQFF
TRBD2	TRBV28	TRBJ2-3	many	TGTGCCAGCAGTAAACGACTAGCGGGAGACACAGATACGCAGTATTTT	CASSKRLAGDTDTQYF
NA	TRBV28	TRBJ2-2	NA	TGTGCCAGCAGTTACCAGAGCACCGGGGAGCTGTTTTTT	CASSYQSTGELFF
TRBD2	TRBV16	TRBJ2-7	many	TGTGCCAGCAGCGCACTAGCGGGAGACGCCTACGAGCAGTACTTC	CASSALAGDAYEQYF
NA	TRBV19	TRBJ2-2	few	TGTGCCAGTAGAATGGAGGACAGACCTCTAACCGGGGAGCTGTTTTTT	CASRMEDRPLTGELFF
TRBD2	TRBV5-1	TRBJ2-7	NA	TGCGCCAGCAGCGGGGGGCTAGCGGGAGTGTTCGAGCAGTACTTC	CASSGGLAGVFEQYF
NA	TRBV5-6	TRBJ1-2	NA	TGTGCCAGCAGCTTATTCGGGATGGACTATGGCTACACCTTC	CASSLFGMDYGYTF
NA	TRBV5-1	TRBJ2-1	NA	TGCGCCAGCAGTCGTCTAGGAGATATCGATGAGCAGTTCTTC	CASSRLGDIDEQFF
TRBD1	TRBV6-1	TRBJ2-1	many	TGTGCCAGCAGTATTACCGGGACAGCCTACAATGAGCAGTTCTTC	CASSITGTAYNEQFF
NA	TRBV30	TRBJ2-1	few	TGTGCCTGGAGTGACAATGAGCAGTTCTTC	CAWSDNEQFF
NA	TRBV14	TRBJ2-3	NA	TGTGCCAGCAGCCAAGATAAGTGGCAGGGTATGGGAACGGCAGATACGCAGTATTTT	CASSQDKWQGMGTADTQYF
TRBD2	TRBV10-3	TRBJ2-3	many	TGTGCCATCAGTGACGCCGCGGGAGGATCAGATACGCAGTATTTT	CAISDAAGGSDTQYF
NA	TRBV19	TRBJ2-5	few	TGTGCCAGTACCAATCGGGGGTTTGGAGAGACCCAGTACTTC	CASTNRGFGETQYF
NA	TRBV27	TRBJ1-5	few	TGTGCCAGCAGACGTGAGGTAAATCAGCCCCAGCATTTT	CASRREVNQPQHF
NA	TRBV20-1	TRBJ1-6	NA	TGCAGTGCTAGTACGGGGGGCGCTTCCAATTCACCCCTCCACTTT	CSASTGGASNSPLHF
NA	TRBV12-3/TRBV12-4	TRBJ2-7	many	TGTGCCAGCAGTTTAACCAGGGGAGGAGGGGAGCAGTACTTC	CASSLTRGGGEQYF
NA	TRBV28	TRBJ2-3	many	TGTGCCAGCAGTAGGGGACTCCATCCTAGCACAGATACGCAGTATTTT	CASSRGLHPSTDTQYF
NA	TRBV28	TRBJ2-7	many	TGTGCCAGCAGAGGCCAACTCCTCGACGAGCAGTACTTC	CASRGQLLDEQYF
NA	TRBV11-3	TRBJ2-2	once	TGTGCCAGCAGCTTAGTGCCCTGGCGAGGGGGTAAAAACACCGGGGAGCTGTTTTTT	CASSLVPWRGGKNTGELFF
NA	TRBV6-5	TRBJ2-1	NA	TGTGCCAGCAGTTGGATAGAAAACAATGAGCAGTTCTTC	CASSWIENNEQFF
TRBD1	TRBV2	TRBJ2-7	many	TGTGCCAGCACCGGGACAGGTAACTACGAGCAGTACTTC	CASTGTGNYEQYF
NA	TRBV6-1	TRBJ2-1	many	TGTGCCAGCACCTCTCCCCCCGGCTCCTACAATGAGCAGTTCTTC	CASTSPPGSYNEQFF
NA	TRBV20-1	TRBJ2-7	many	TGCAGTGCTGCCGAGGGTAACTACGAGCAGTACTTC	CSAAEGNYEQYF
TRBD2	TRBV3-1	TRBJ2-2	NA	TGTGCCAGCAGCAAGGGGGCGGGAGGGCTTGGCACCGGGGAGCTGTTTTTT	CASSKGAGGLGTGELFF
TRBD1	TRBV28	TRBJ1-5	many	TGTGCCAGCAGTCCGCAAGACAGGGATAGTCAGCCCCAGCATTTT	CASSPQDRDSQPQHF
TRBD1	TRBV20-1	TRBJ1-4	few	TGCAGTGCTAGATCTGGGACAGCCGGCGAAAAACTGTTTTTT	CSARSGTAGEKLFF
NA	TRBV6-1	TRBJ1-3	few	TGTGCCAGCAGGTTAAGCTCTGGAAACACCATATATTTT	CASRLSSGNTIYF
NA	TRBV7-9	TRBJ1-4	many	TGTGCCAGCAGCTTCCGACCAAGGGAAAAACTGTTTTTT	CASSFRPREKLFF
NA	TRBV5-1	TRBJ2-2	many	TGCGCCAGCAGCTCCTTCAGACTAGCCAGGGGGGCCGGGGAGCTGTTTTTT	CASSSFRLARGAGELFF
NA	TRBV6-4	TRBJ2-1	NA	TGTGCCAGCAGTGACCCCATTTCGACCTTCCTACCTTACAATGAGCAGTTCTTC	CASSDPISTFLPYNEQFF
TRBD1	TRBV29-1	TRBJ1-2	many	TGCAGCGTTGAGGCAGGGGGCTCACCTTATGGCTACACCTTC	CSVEAGGSPYGYTF